Listed below are T cell receptor beta chains from one sample, sequenced in a study of control samples from healthy donors and cancer patients. TCRdb's copy holds only in-frame clones and misses some; the assay was immunoSEQ multiplex PCR. The profile shows some 150,000 clones, 91% of them singletons. Material for sequencing was blood. The receptor source for this set is a man in his late teens or twenties in good health. Both conserved end residues are part of each CDR3. D genes are given only for firm matches. The listing skips clone size in some rows; elsewhere it reads once, few, many or a size class.

>.|TRBV4-1|.|TRBJ1-6
CASSQADGDSPLHF
TGCGCCAGCAGCCAAGCTGACGGAGATTCACCCCTCCACTTT
>.|TRBV7-9|.|TRBJ2-5
CASSLALGETQYF
TGTGCCAGCAGCTTAGCCCTGGGAGAGACCCAGTACTTC
>.|TRBV7-9|TRBD1|TRBJ2-7
CASSSGQGVTYEQYF
TGTGCCAGCAGCTCTGGACAGGGCGTGACCTACGAGCAGTACTTC
>.|TRBV19|.|TRBJ1-3
CASSIRQTVSGNTIYF
TGTGCCAGTAGTATTAGACAGACAGTTTCTGGAAACACCATATATTTT
>.|TRBV5-4|TRBD1|TRBJ2-3
CASSTRQGANTDTQYF
TGTGCCAGCAGCACCCGACAGGGGGCAAACACAGATACGCAGTATTTT
>.|TRBV29-1|TRBD1|TRBJ2-2
CSAYIGGAKLFF
TGCAGCGCCTACATAGGGGGCGCAAAGCTGTTTTTT
>.|TRBV19|.|TRBJ2-7
CASSIGQYYEQYF
TGTGCCAGTAGTATAGGACAGTACTACGAGCAGTACTTC
>.|TRBV2|.|TRBJ2-7
CASSVLDLTYEQYF
TGTGCCAGCAGTGTGCTGGACTTAACCTACGAGCAGTACTTC
>.|TRBV5-1|TRBD2|TRBJ2-2
CASSLAASGGAQNTGELFF
TGCGCCAGCAGCTTGGCAGCTAGCGGGGGCGCCCAGAACACCGGGGAGCTGTTTTTT
>.|TRBV5-6|TRBD1|TRBJ1-1
CASSLWTGYSQAFF
TGTGCCAGCAGCTTGTGGACAGGGTACTCTCAAGCTTTCTTT
>once|TRBV19|.|TRBJ1-2
CASSISPQGNYGYTF
TGTGCCAGTAGTATAAGCCCCCAGGGCAACTATGGCTACACCTTC
>.|TRBV6-6|.|TRBJ1-3
CASSYSDASGNTIYF
TGTGCCAGCAGTTACTCGGACGCCAGTGGAAACACCATATATTTT
>.|TRBV10-2|.|TRBJ1-1
CASLDGTEAFF
TGCGCCAGCCTTGATGGGACTGAAGCTTTCTTT
>.|TRBV15|TRBD1|TRBJ2-7
CATSRLSGTGPYEQYF
TGTGCCACCAGCAGGTTATCCGGGACAGGCCCCTACGAGCAGTACTTC
>.|TRBV6-2/TRBV6-3|TRBD1|TRBJ2-2
CASSQPGQGQTGELFF
TGTGCCAGCAGTCAGCCGGGACAGGGGCAAACCGGGGAGCTGTTTTTT
>.|TRBV7-9|TRBD1|TRBJ1-4
CASSYERQGPEKLFF
TGTGCCAGCAGCTACGAGAGACAGGGACCTGAAAAACTGTTTTTT
>.|TRBV7-4|.|TRBJ1-2
CASSLEGLANYGYTF
TGTGCCAGCAGCTTAGAAGGGTTAGCTAACTATGGCTACACCTTC
>.|TRBV30|.|TRBJ1-4
CAWSPDYEKLFF
TGTGCCTGGAGTCCTGACTATGAAAAACTGTTTTTT
>.|TRBV9|.|TRBJ1-4
CASSVGVTNEKLFF
TGTGCCAGCAGCGTAGGTGTAACTAATGAAAAACTGTTTTTT
>.|TRBV27|.|TRBJ1-3
CASSLSNGVGNTIYF
TGTGCCAGCAGTTTATCGAACGGGGTTGGAAACACCATATATTTT
>.|TRBV7-6|.|TRBJ2-2
CASRPTVTGELFF
TGTGCCAGCAGACCAACAGTCACCGGGGAGCTGTTTTTT
>.|TRBV7-2|.|TRBJ2-7
CASSYPRAEQYF
TGTGCCAGCAGCTACCCCCGCGCCGAGCAGTACTTC
>.|TRBV6-4|.|TRBJ1-3
CASNSDTRSGNTIYF
TGTGCCAGCAATAGCGACACTCGCTCTGGAAACACCATATATTTT
>few|TRBV4-3|.|TRBJ1-2
CASSQDPGSVYGYTF
TGCGCCAGCAGCCAAGATCCGGGGTCGGTGTATGGCTACACCTTC
>.|TRBV7-2|.|TRBJ2-7
CASSLRSVSYEQYF
TGCGCCAGCAGCCTGAGGTCCGTCTCCTACGAGCAGTACTTC
>.|TRBV5-1|.|TRBJ1-1
CASRERENTEAFF
TGCGCCAGCAGGGAACGGGAGAACACTGAAGCTTTCTTT
>.|TRBV27|TRBD1|TRBJ1-1
CASGYRGITEAFF
TGTGCCAGCGGATACAGGGGAATCACTGAAGCTTTCTTT
>.|TRBV28|.|TRBJ1-1
CASNGDGKRATEAFF
TGTGCCAGCAATGGGGATGGGAAGAGGGCCACTGAAGCTTTCTTT
>.|TRBV6-2/TRBV6-3|.|TRBJ1-4
CASSPLNGRGDEKLFF
TGTGCCAGCAGTCCCCTAAACGGTCGGGGAGATGAAAAACTGTTTTTT
>.|TRBV19|TRBD1|TRBJ2-1
CASSIGGQGGNEQFF
TGTGCCAGTAGTATAGGGGGACAGGGAGGTAATGAGCAGTTCTTC
>.|TRBV19|.|TRBJ2-2
CASSIAGLDTGELFF
TGTGCCAGTAGTATAGCGGGGTTGGACACCGGGGAGCTGTTTTTT
>.|TRBV7-6|.|TRBJ2-7
CASSPQGGPYEQYF
TGTGCCAGCAGCCCGCAGGGGGGTCCTTACGAGCAGTACTTC
>.|TRBV7-2|.|TRBJ1-1
CASSLVGLVGRTEAFF
TGTGCCAGCAGCTTAGTCGGACTGGTGGGAAGGACTGAAGCTTTCTTT
>once|TRBV13|.|TRBJ2-3
CASSLAGPLDTQYF
TGTGCCAGCAGCTTAGCAGGGCCTCTGGATACGCAGTATTTT
>.|TRBV5-1|.|TRBJ2-5
CASSLYVAGETQYF
TGCGCCAGCAGCCTGTACGTGGCTGGGGAGACCCAGTACTTC
>.|TRBV6-1|.|TRBJ2-7
CASSEGTLEQYF
TGTGCCAGCAGTGAGGGTACGCTCGAGCAGTACTTC
>.|TRBV19|.|TRBJ1-2
CASSMSLGDANYGYTF
TGTGCCAGTAGTATGAGCCTGGGAGACGCTAACTATGGCTACACCTTC
>.|TRBV11-2|.|TRBJ1-1
CASSLQTGNTEAFF
TGTGCCAGCAGCTTACAGACGGGGAACACTGAAGCTTTCTTT
>.|TRBV5-1|.|TRBJ1-1
CASSLEGIPVNTEAFF
TGCGCCAGCAGCTTGGAAGGAATCCCAGTGAACACTGAAGCTTTCTTT
>.|TRBV27|TRBD1|TRBJ2-7
CASSPAGTVAYEQYF
TGTGCCAGCAGCCCAGCCGGGACAGTGGCCTACGAGCAGTACTTC
>.|TRBV14|.|TRBJ1-2
CASSRSSWEGGYTF
TGTGCCAGCAGCCGGAGCTCATGGGAGGGCGGCTACACCTTC
>once|TRBV9|TRBD1|TRBJ2-7
CASSVGGTGQQYF
TGTGCCAGCAGCGTAGGCGGGACAGGGCAGCAGTACTTC
>once|TRBV7-2|.|TRBJ1-2
CASSLVGGGGGYTF
TGTGCCAGCAGTCTGGTCGGGGGCGGTGGCGGCTACACCTTC
>.|TRBV6-5|TRBD1|TRBJ2-1
CASSYSGQGEQFF
TGTGCCAGCAGTTACTCAGGACAGGGTGAGCAGTTCTTC
>.|TRBV21-1|.|TRBJ1-5
CASSKVRGRNQPQHF
TGTGCCAGCAGCAAAGTCAGGGGGCGAAATCAGCCCCAGCATTTT
>.|TRBV5-4|TRBD1|TRBJ1-4
CASSPGQVNEKLFF
TGTGCCAGCAGCCCGGGACAGGTTAATGAAAAACTGTTTTTT
>.|TRBV11-2|TRBD1|TRBJ2-7
CASSTGQAGEQYF
TGTGCCAGCAGCACCGGACAGGCGGGCGAGCAGTACTTC
>.|TRBV30|.|TRBJ2-3
CAWSTIKTDTQYF
TGTGCCTGGAGTACCATAAAAACAGATACGCAGTATTTT
>.|TRBV6-1|.|TRBJ1-5
CASSEQGGQPQHF
TGTGCCAGCAGTGAACAGGGTGGTCAGCCCCAGCATTTT
>few|TRBV9|.|TRBJ1-3
CASSERPGNTIYF
TGTGCCAGCAGCGAGCGCCCGGGAAACACCATATATTTT
>.|TRBV27|.|TRBJ1-4
CASSPREVRKLFF
TGTGCCAGCAGCCCCCGGGAGGTGCGGAAACTGTTTTTT
>.|TRBV5-1|TRBD1|TRBJ1-6
CASSPGTGDNSPLHF
TGCGCCAGCAGCCCAGGGACAGGGGATAATTCACCCCTCCACTTT
>.|TRBV10-2|.|TRBJ2-7
CASGKQTLYEQYF
TGCGCCAGCGGGAAACAAACTCTCTACGAGCAGTACTTC
>.|TRBV11-2|TRBD1|TRBJ2-7
CASSLAQGGYEQYF
TGTGCCAGCAGCTTGGCACAGGGGGGTTACGAGCAGTACTTC
>.|TRBV6-5|.|TRBJ1-6
CASSPINSPLHF
TGTGCCAGCAGTCCAATAAATTCACCCCTCCACTTT
>few|TRBV5-1|.|TRBJ1-3
CASSFGGNTIYF
TGCGCCAGCAGCTTTGGGGGGAACACCATATATTTT
>.|TRBV5-1|TRBD1|TRBJ2-5
CASSLTGDTETQYF
TGCGCCAGCAGCTTGACAGGGGACACGGAGACCCAGTACTTC
>.|TRBV7-3|.|TRBJ1-1
CASSSSGGTEAFF
TGTGCCAGCAGCTCTTCGGGCGGGACTGAAGCTTTCTTT
>.|TRBV10-3|.|TRBJ1-1
CAISGTSRASPEDTEAFF
TGTGCCATCAGTGGGACCTCCCGGGCCAGCCCTGAGGACACTGAAGCTTTCTTT